This entry features one T cell receptor beta chain sequence. The data originate from a study of blood T cell repertoires in COVID-19. The overall study: The United States, Italy and Spain provided the acute and convalescent COVID-19 samples. PBMCs, B-cell-depleted T cells, or T cells were the source of the cDNA or gDNA that made up the material.

The CDR3 is made up of 13 amino acids. Germline CDR1 and CDR2: SQVTM and ANQGSEA. With 5 bases clipped from V and 2 bases from J, the junction kept 1 base outside the gene matches. Per the authors' pipeline: Estimation of nucleated cell counts relied on the amplification of reference gene primers. Sequencing was performed with immunoSEQ multiplex PCR; in TCRdb, only in-frame clones are kept and a portion is missing. V, J and clone size are those of that table, while D and trimming were read from the DNA. The sample lists about 60,000 clones; about 88% were seen once. The clonotype comes from a human donor in a cohort sampled during active COVID-19. J is TRBJ2-1 and V is TRBV29-1, with 9 bases identical to TRBD1. Sequencing input: peripheral blood. The CDR3 loop is CSVRQGAYNEQFF. The CDR3 region has the DNA TGCAGCGTTCGACAGGGGGCCTACAATGAGCAGTTCTTC.